This T cell receptor (beta chain) stems from a study of blood T cell repertoires in COVID-19. Across the study: The origin of the acute and convalescent COVID-19 samples was the United States, Italy and Spain.

Repertoires were generated with immunoSEQ multiplex PCR, while TCRdb's copy carries only in-frame clones and drops some. The sample carries 200,000 to 300,000 clones, roughly 90% recorded once. This clone was recorded a few times. Sequences were obtained from peripheral blood. This TCR was recovered from a man between 25 and 39 years old with active or convalescent COVID-19.

The CDR3 is CASTPSRVGELFF. In DNA form, the CDR3 reads TGTGCCAGCACCCCCTCGAGGGTCGGGGAGCTGTTTTTT. This rearrangement joins TRBV5-4 to TRBJ2-2; a weak D match, TRBD2 (5 bases). The CDR3 sequence is 13 residues long. CDR1 is SGHNT and CDR2 is YYREEE in the germline V gene (reference sequence). The ends were cut back, 6 bases at V and 7 bases at J, with 13 bases in the middle.